A selection of T cell receptor beta chains follows, all from one sample in a study of response to subunit inactivated influenza vaccine. MiXCR, applied by TCRdb to the RT-PCR reads, yields one record per CDR3 protein. Among a few hundred thousand distinct CDR3 sequences, approximately 15% were seen once, and the ten largest hold around 10%. The sequences come from PBMCs from blood, collected 11 to 12 days after vaccination. The receptors were sampled from a man aged 45-65 years who received an inactivated influenza vaccine. The CDR3 runs from the conserved cysteine through the conserved F or W. The order of the fields is clone size, V gene, J gene, D gene, CDR3 protein, CDR3 DNA. D genes are given only for firm matches. Size tells how often a clone was seen (once, few, many) or the class of an expanded clone, and some rows leave it out.

-	TRBV6-1	TRBJ2-7	-	CASSPRNRDHEQYF	TGTGCCAGCAGCCCCCGTAACAGGGACCACGAGCAGTACTTC
few	TRBV19	TRBJ1-5	TRBD1	CASRRGQTSNQPQHF	TGTGCCAGTAGAAGGGGACAGACTAGCAATCAGCCCCAGCATTTT
-	TRBV30	TRBJ2-3	-	CAWSFATSTDTQYF	TGTGCCTGGAGTTTTGCGACTAGCACAGATACGCAGTATTTT
-	TRBV14	TRBJ2-1	TRBD2	CASSRHPGLAASYNEQFF	TGTGCCAGCAGCCGACACCCGGGACTAGCGGCCTCCTACAATGAGCAGTTCTTC
many	TRBV20-1	TRBJ1-6	TRBD1	CSALGQTNSPLHF	TGCAGTGCTTTGGGACAGACCAATTCACCCCTCCACTTT
few	TRBV10-3	TRBJ1-6	-	CAITLDMNSPLHF	TGTGCCATCACCTTGGACATGAATTCACCCCTCCACTTT
-	TRBV5-5	TRBJ2-7	TRBD2	CASSQLAVSPYEQYF	TGTGCCAGCAGCCAACTAGCGGTGTCCCCCTACGAGCAGTACTTC
-	TRBV29-1	TRBJ2-2	-	CSVSQGLARELFF	TGCAGCGTTAGTCAGGGCCTCGCCCGGGAGCTGTTTTTT
-	TRBV6-6	TRBJ1-5	-	CASSGHSNQPQHF	TGTGCCAGCAGTGGCCATAGCAATCAGCCCCAGCATTTT
-	TRBV2	TRBJ2-7	-	CASSDLLQPYEQYF	TGTGCCAGCAGTGATTTATTACAGCCCTACGAGCAGTACTTC